Listed here are 24 T cell receptor beta chains from one sample, sequenced in a study of persistence of HIV-infected CD4 T cells. Nonspecific anti-CD3/anti-CD28 bead stimulation represents the broad CD4+ T cell repertoire. Sorting selected CD4+ T cells upregulating both CD40 ligand and CD69. This was the immunoSEQ version 4 assay in survey mode. TCRdb keeps only in-frame clones here, not all; method: immunoSEQ multiplex PCR. The table lists around 47,000 clones, approximately 90% of them singletons. Their antigen targets remain unknown. The sample here was CD4+ T cells sorted from PBMCs after approximately 20-hour stimulation, taken from a patient who received antiretroviral therapy. Source of these receptors: an adult man with HIV who was CMV-seropositive.

The rearrangement links TRBV4-2 to TRBJ2-4; 9 bases line up with TRBD2. The CDR3 extends over 17 amino acids. Losses at the gene ends were 1 base for V and 0 bases for J; bases not matched to a gene: 4. Germline CDR1 and CDR2: LGHNA and YNFKEQ. In DNA, the CDR3 is TGTGCCAGCAGCCAAGCGGCTAGCGGGGTAGCCAAAAACATTCAGTACTTC. Translation gives CASSQAASGVAKNIQYF.

By share, this clone counts as medium-sized. The V and J genes are TRBV4-2 and TRBJ1-2; the match to TRBD1 covers 10 bases. This CDR3 contains 17 residues. Germline V gene sequence: CDR1 LGHNA, CDR2 YNFKEQ. Trimming cost V 2 bases and J 2 bases; bases outside gene matches: 8. CDR3 bases: TGTGCCAGCAGCCAAAGGCACCGGGACAGGGGAAACTATGGCTACACCTTC. Its protein is CASSQRHRDRGNYGYTF.

The rearrangement joins TRBV9 to TRBJ2-1; D is unresolved. The CDR3 length is 13 residues. With 0 bases removed from V and 4 bases from J, the gap between germline ends came to 5 bases. Germline V gene sequence: CDR1 SGDLS, CDR2 YYNGEE. The CDR3 here is CASSVEEYNEQFF. The CDR3 nucleotides are TGTGCCAGCAGCGTAGAAGAATACAATGAGCAGTTCTTC.

V usage is TRBV28 and J usage is TRBJ1-3; no clear D. The CDR3 runs to 16 residues. Germline CDR1 MDHEN, CDR2 SYDVKM. Trimming took 4 bases from V and 0 from J, leaving 13 bases between them. The CDR3 spells CASSSTGTRSGNTIYF. Written as DNA, the CDR3 is TGTGCCAGCAGTTCCACCGGAACCCGCTCTGGAAACACCATATATTTT. Looking up the rest from reference TRBV28 and TRBJ1-3 gives the full variable domain: DVKVTQSSRYLVKRTGEKVFLECVQDMDHENMFWYRQDPGLGLRLIYFSYDVKMKEKGDIPEGYSVSREKKERFSLILESASTNQTSMYLCASSSTGTRSGNTIYFGEGSWLTVV.

The table lists this clone with a few counts. The chain employs TRBV7-9 and TRBJ1-2; D ambiguous. CDR1 is SEHNR, CDR2 FQNEAQ, per germline (reference sequence). V gave up 5 bases and J gave up 7 bases, with 11 bases separating them. CDR3 length equals 12 residues. The CDR3: CASSPLMGGYTF. In nucleotides, the CDR3 is TGTGCCAGCAGCCCATTAATGGGTGGCTACACCTTC.

The CDR3 DNA reads as TGTGCCAGCAGCCATAGCGGGGCCTTAAATGAGCAGTTCTTC. Translating gives CASSHSGALNEQFF. V gene TRBV4-2 combines with J gene TRBJ2-1; 8 bases are shared with TRBD2. The CDR3 covers 14 residues. Germline lookup yields CDR1 LGHNA and CDR2 YNFKEQ. V lost 3 bases, J lost 7 bases, and 5 bases stayed unmatched.

The chain is built from TRBV9 and TRBJ2-3, with D hard to call. The V and J ends lost 3 bases and 4 bases respectively, with 12 bases between them. Germline V CDR1 and CDR2: SGDLS, YYNGEE. The CDR3 is made up of 14 amino acids. The CDR3 spells CASSGRVGADTQYF. The DNA for the CDR3 is TGTGCCAGCAGCGGACGCGTTGGGGCAGATACGCAGTATTTT.

The chain recombines TRBV6-1 with TRBJ2-4; 10 bases are a match to TRBD2. V was pared by 3 bases and J by 1 base, with 6 bases of the junction left unmatched. This CDR3 comprises 17 residues. Germline V gene sequence: CDR1 MNHNS, CDR2 SASEGT. This CDR3 is CASSDGSGGPAKNIQYF. The CDR3 DNA is TGTGCCAGCAGTGACGGTAGCGGGGGGCCCGCCAAAAACATTCAGTACTTC.

This clone appeared a few times. The chain employs TRBV5-1 and TRBJ1-6; a possible D gene is TRBD1 (5 bases). The V gene lost 4 bases and the J gene lost 8 bases, with 13 bases spanning the gap. This CDR3 contains 14 residues. Germline loops: CDR1 SGHRS, CDR2 YFSETQ. This chain's CDR3 is CASSARDGDSPLHF. CDR3 coding DNA: TGCGCCAGCAGCGCCCGGGACGGCGATTCACCCCTCCACTTT.

The CDR3 is CASSSHRGEGEKLFF. The CDR3 region has the DNA TGTGCCAGCTCGTCCCACAGGGGCGAAGGTGAAAAACTGTTTTTT. The gene calls are TRBV18 and TRBJ1-4; 7 nucleotides align to TRBD1. The CDR3 runs to 15 residues. Germline-derived CDR1 and CDR2 are KGHSH and LQKENI. V lost 6 bases, J lost 7 bases, and 11 bases stayed unmatched.

This sequence joins TRBV28 and TRBJ2-7; unclear D gene. The CDR3 has 15 residues. Trimming removed 0 bases at V and 0 bases at J, with 9 bases between. Germline-derived CDR1 and CDR2 are MDHEN and SYDVKM. CDR3 nucleotides: TGTGCCAGCAGTTTATGGACCGCTAGCTCCTACGAGCAGTACTTC. It specifies CASSLWTASSYEQYF.

The rearrangement uses TRBV6-2 or TRBV6-3 and TRBJ2-1; D may correspond to TRBD1 or TRBD2 (6 bases each). Germline V lookup: CDR1 MNHEY, CDR2 SVGEGT. The CDR3 sequence is 16 residues long. V was shortened by 0 bases and J by 5 bases, with 14 bases between the two germline ends. The CDR3 sequence: CASSYSRGAKNNEQFF. CDR3 DNA: TGTGCCAGCAGTTACTCGAGGGGGGCGAAAAACAATGAGCAGTTCTTC.

The chain uses TRBV18 and TRBJ1-2; D not certain. Germline values: CDR1 KGHSH, CDR2 LQKENI. The CDR3 is 15 residues long. Trimming pared 0 bases from V and 1 base from J, leaving 9 bases between. CDR3 residues: CASSPPLNFNYGYTF. CDR3 DNA: TGTGCCAGCTCACCACCTCTAAACTTTAACTATGGCTACACCTTC.

The rearrangement links TRBV7-8 to TRBJ2-7; no firm D call. Trimming stripped 5 bases from V and 0 bases from J, with 5 bases between. The CDR3 covers 12 residues. In germline, CDR1 is SGHVS, CDR2 FQNEAQ. CDR3 in amino acids: CASSRPSYEQYF. CDR3 nucleotides: TGTGCCAGCAGCCGACCCTCCTACGAGCAGTACTTC.

The J gene is TRBJ2-2, the V gene TRBV10-3; 9 bases are a match to TRBD1. The length of the CDR3 is 15 residues. Germline V gives CDR1 ENHRY, CDR2 SYGVKD. J was trimmed by 3 bases and V by 6 bases; bases with no gene match: 5. CDR3 in DNA: TGTGCCATCAGGCCGGGACAGGGAGACACCGGGGAGCTGTTTTTT. It is translated as CAIRPGQGDTGELFF.

This chain links TRBV19 with TRBJ1-6, with a weak D call TRBD1 (6 bases). The ends were cut back, 7 bases at V and 7 bases at J, with 14 bases in the middle. Germline CDR1 reads LNHDA; CDR2 reads SQIVND (reference sequence). This CDR3 is 14 amino acids long. The CDR3 region is CASTRRGENSPLHF. CDR3 nucleotides: TGTGCCAGTACCCGCAGGGGAGAGAATTCACCCCTCCACTTT. The variable domain in full, with the rest retrieved from reference TRBV19 and TRBJ1-6, is DGGITQSPKYLFRKEGQNVTLSCEQNLNHDAMYWYRQDPGQGLRLIYYSQIVNDFQKGDIAEGYSVSREKKESFPLTVTSAQKNPTAFYLCASTRRGENSPLHFGNGTRLTVT.

J is TRBJ1-3 and V is TRBV7-2; 10 nucleotides agree with TRBD1. This CDR3 is 14 amino acids long. Germline V lookup: CDR1 SGHTA, CDR2 FQGNSA. Trimming removed 5 bases from V and 3 bases from J; junction bases left unmatched: 1. CDR3 sequence: CASSGTGDGNTIYF. CDR3 DNA sequence: TGTGCCAGCAGCGGGACAGGGGATGGAAACACCATATATTTT.

The V gene is TRBV16, the J gene TRBJ1-5, with TRBD1 matching 9 bases. The CDR3 is 14 amino acids. Unmatched junction bases numbered 3, after V lost 4 bases and J lost 5 bases. Germline V gene data show CDR1 as KGHSY and CDR2 as FQNENV. CDR3 sequence (DNA): TGTGCCAGCAGCCGAGACAGGGGGGATCAGCCCCAGCATTTT. Translating it yields CASSRDRGDQPQHF.

The chain has TRBV5-4 and TRBJ1-6, with 7 bases fitting TRBD1. CDR1 is SGHNT and CDR2 is YYREEE in the germline V gene (reference sequence). CDR3 length: 15 amino acids. J lost 5 bases, V lost 4 bases, and 6 bases had no gene match. This CDR3 is CASSPRTGDNSPLHF. CDR3 nucleotides: TGTGCCAGCAGCCCGCGGACAGGAGATAATTCACCCCTCCACTTT.

The CDR3 region is CASSPAFETKQFF. Written as DNA, the CDR3 is TGCGCCAGCAGCCCGGCCTTCGAGACTAAGCAGTTCTTC. The rearrangement joins TRBV4-1 to TRBJ2-1, with TRBD2 as a possible D gene (5 bases). Trimming took 4 bases from V and 11 from J, leaving 15 bases between them. CDR3 length equals 13 residues. Per germline, CDR1 MGHRA and CDR2 YSYEKL.

The V call is TRBV12-5, the J call TRBJ2-1; D gene uncertain. Germline V gene lookup returns CDR1 LGHNT and CDR2 FRNRAP. V was trimmed by 3 bases and J by 6 bases, leaving 3 bases between them. The CDR3 consists of 11 residues. CDR3 region: CASGLGNEQFF. The DNA for the CDR3 is TGTGCTAGTGGTTTAGGCAATGAGCAGTTCTTC.

This clone showed up just once. V usage is TRBV5-8 and J usage is TRBJ1-1; D possibly corresponds to TRBD1 (6 bases). Germline V gives CDR1 SGHTS, CDR2 YDEGEE. The CDR3 runs 13 residues. V was pared by 4 bases and J by 2 bases, with 9 bases between. Here the CDR3 DNA reads TGTGCCAGCAGCCCACAGGGTAACACTGAAGCTTTCTTT. Translating gives CASSPQGNTEAFF.

V gene TRBV7-6 combines with J gene TRBJ2-2, with D possibly matching TRBD2 (5 bases). V lost 5 bases and J lost 1, with 8 bases in between. Germline CDR1 and CDR2: SGHVS and FNYEAQ. The length of the CDR3 is 14 residues. CDR3 sequence: CASSGLLNTGELFF. CDR3 bases: TGTGCCAGCAGCGGACTCCTGAACACCGGGGAGCTGTTTTTT. The full variable domain, rest sourced from reference TRBV7-6 and TRBJ2-2, is GAGVSQSPRYKVTKRGQDVALRCDPISGHVSLYWYRQALGQGPEFLTYFNYEAQQDKSGLPNDRFSAERPEGSISTLTIQRTEQRDSAMYRCASSGLLNTGELFFGEGSRLTVL.

A single count supports this clone. The chain is built from TRBV19 and TRBJ1-1; D is unclear. V was trimmed by 1 base and J by 3 bases, leaving 6 bases between them. Germline V gene lookup returns CDR1 LNHDA and CDR2 SQIVND (reference sequence). The CDR3 extends over 13 amino acids. In DNA form, the CDR3 reads TGTGCCAGTAGTATAGTTAGTGACACTGAAGCTTTCTTT. Its translation is CASSIVSDTEAFF.